The 16 T cell receptor beta chains listed next were all sequenced from one sample in a study of cytomegalovirus exposure and HLA in healthy donors. With 60 Vbeta and 13 Jbeta primers, the PCR was carried out. Clones were read by immunoSEQ multiplex PCR, and TCRdb kept only the in-frame ones, dropping some. The sample records about 220,000 clones, 76% being singletons. Sequences were obtained from PBMCs. The receptors were sampled from a man between 18 and 35 years old in good health and CMV-seronegative.

This clone came up a few times. The J gene is TRBJ1-5, the V gene TRBV7-6; D remains ambiguous. CDR1 is SGHVS, CDR2 FNYEAQ, per germline. The CDR3 is 15 amino acids. V dropped 1 base and J dropped 2 bases, with 9 bases sitting between them. The DNA of the CDR3 is TGTGCCAGCAGCTTAGGAACTTCGGGCAATCAGCCCCAGCATTTT. Its protein product is CASSLGTSGNQPQHF.

This chain uses TRBV2 with TRBJ1-2; D gene ambiguous. Germline CDR1 reads SNHLY; CDR2 reads FYNNEI. This CDR3 region has 15 residues. Deletions cut 4 bases from V and 4 bases from J, with 16 bases between. The CDR3 loop reads CASSAQAATLYGYTF. CDR3 bases: TGTGCCAGCAGTGCCCAGGCCGCGACCCTCTATGGCTACACCTTC.

This clone was picked up a small number of times. The genes are TRBV2 and TRBJ2-4, with D unresolved. The germline CDR1 and CDR2 sequences are SNHLY and FYNNEI. Trimming cost V 8 bases and J 0 bases, with 8 bases left between them. The CDR3 is 13 residues long. The CDR3 sequence is CASSDLAKNIQYF. CDR3 sequence (DNA): TGTGCCAGCTCCGACTTAGCCAAAAACATTCAGTACTTC.

A few counts support this clone. This chain links TRBV18 with TRBJ1-1; D gene ambiguous. The V end was cut by 3 bases, the J end by 0 bases, with 11 bases between. The CDR3 is 15 residues long. Germline assignment: CDR1 KGHSH and CDR2 LQKENI. The CDR3 region is CASSPSGLMNTEAFF. CDR3 in DNA: TGTGCCAGCTCACCCTCAGGACTCATGAACACTGAAGCTTTCTTT. Full variable domain (missing parts from reference TRBV18 and TRBJ1-1): NAGVMQNPRHLVRRRGQEARLRCSPMKGHSHVYWYRQLPEEGLKFMVYLQKENIIDESGMPKERFSAEFPKEGPSILRIQQVVRGDSAAYFCASSPSGLMNTEAFFGQGTRLTVV.

This clone has only a few counts. V usage is TRBV9 and J usage is TRBJ2-7, with D possibly matching TRBD1 (5 bases). The V end lost 4 bases, the J end lost 0 bases, and 11 bases lay between the germline ends. Germline V gene sequence: CDR1 SGDLS, CDR2 YYNGEE. CDR3 length equals 14 residues. CDR3: CASSIQGTSYEQYF. CDR3 sequence (DNA): TGTGCCAGCAGCATCCAGGGTACCTCCTACGAGCAGTACTTC.

The chain combines TRBV5-1 with TRBJ2-2, with 7 bases lining up with TRBD1. CDR1 and CDR2 from the germline V gene are SGHRS and YFSETQ. The J segment lost 7 bases and the V segment lost 3 bases, leaving 6 bases of the junction unmatched. The CDR3 is 14 residues long. The CDR3 nucleotides read TGCGCCAGCAGCTCGACAGGGTTTGGCGGGGAGCTGTTTTTT. Translating it yields CASSSTGFGGELFF.

This clone was recorded only once. The chain combines TRBV7-2 with TRBJ2-7; perhaps TRBD2 as D (5 bases). V was pared by 7 bases and J by 4 bases, with 14 bases between. The CDR3 runs to 13 residues. Looked up from germline, CDR1 is SGHTA and CDR2 is FQGNSA. CDR3: CASNSSPGYEQYF. The CDR3 coding sequence is TGTGCCAGCAATTCTAGCCCCGGGTACGAGCAGTACTTC.

This chain joins TRBV21-1 and TRBJ2-1; TRBD2, the table's D call, was not compared with the DNA. TRBV21-1 is recorded as a pseudogene. There are 15 residues in the CDR3. The CDR3 nucleotides read TGTGCCAGCAGCAAAGCGCGTTTCGAGGGAAATGAGCAGTTCTTC. Translating it yields CASSKARFEGNEQFF.

The J gene is TRBJ1-2, the V gene TRBV28, with TRBD1 matching over 7 bases. V was pared by 5 bases and J by 2 bases, with 5 bases of the junction left unmatched. CDR3 size: 14 residues. From germline, CDR1 is MDHEN and CDR2 SYDVKM. CDR3 sequence: CASSTTGINYGYTF. The CDR3 DNA reads as TGTGCCAGCAGTACGACAGGGATAAACTATGGCTACACCTTC.

This sequence joins TRBV6-5 and TRBJ2-1; 7 nucleotides line up with TRBD1. The V gene end was trimmed by 2 bases and the J gene end by 6 bases; junction bases not matched to a gene: 7. The CDR3 covers 15 residues. CDR1 and CDR2 from the germline V gene are MNHEY and SVGAGI. CDR3 DNA: TGTGCCAGCAGTTACGCGCAACAGGGGATCAATGAGCAGTTCTTC. Translating it yields CASSYAQQGINEQFF.

The rearrangement joins TRBV5-1 to TRBJ2-5; TRBD2 is a possible D gene (5 bases). Germline V gives CDR1 SGHRS, CDR2 YFSETQ. The V and J ends lost 7 bases and 5 bases respectively, with 15 bases between them. The CDR3 is 13 residues long. The CDR3 here is CASLKEGGETQYF. CDR3 sequence (DNA): TGCGCCAGCCTCAAGGAAGGAGGCGAGACCCAGTACTTC.

The V gene is TRBV6-1, the J gene TRBJ2-7, with 7 bases aligning to TRBD2. Germline CDR1 is MNHNS and CDR2 is SASEGT. There are 15 residues in the CDR3. V lost 2 bases and J lost 4; bases outside the gene matches: 8. DNA of the CDR3: TGTGCCAGCAGTGAAACTCCGGGACTACTTTACGAGCAGTACTTC. Residues: CASSETPGLLYEQYF.

This clone is a singleton in its sample. The chain employs TRBV29-1 and TRBJ2-3; TRBD1 agrees at 7 bases. Trimming removed 3 bases from V and 4 bases from J; junction bases left unmatched: 7. Per the germline V gene, CDR1 is SQVTM and CDR2 is ANQGSEA. This CDR3 has 14 amino acids. CDR3 loop: CSVESRQGADTQYF. The CDR3, as DNA: TGCAGCGTTGAGTCCCGGCAGGGGGCAGATACGCAGTATTTT.

This chain joins TRBV5-1 and TRBJ1-2, with D hard to call. In germline, CDR1 is SGHRS, CDR2 YFSETQ. The CDR3 is made up of 13 amino acids. The ends were cut back, 4 bases at V and 4 bases at J, with 11 bases in the middle. CDR3 sequence reads: CASSTDTGYGYTF. Here the CDR3 DNA reads TGCGCCAGCAGCACCGACACTGGCTATGGCTACACCTTC.

V is TRBV2 and J is TRBJ1-1; 8 nucleotides line up with TRBD1. Trimming removed 6 bases from V and 4 bases from J; junction bases left unmatched: 13. This CDR3 region has 16 residues. The germline gives CDR1 SNHLY, CDR2 FYNNEI. The DNA of the CDR3 is TGTGCCAGCAGCGCTCGGGGTCAGGGGGCGAGCACTGAAGCTTTCTTT. Its protein product is CASSARGQGASTEAFF.

This clone showed up just a few times. The chain couples TRBV6-5 to TRBJ2-1; 9 bases fit TRBD1. Germline V CDR1 and CDR2: MNHEY, SVGAGI. V was pared by 0 bases and J by 8 bases, with 5 bases of the junction left unmatched. The CDR3 is 15 residues long. The CDR3 nucleotides read TGTGCCAGCAGTTACTCGGTACAGGGGGCGCATGAGCAGTTCTTC. Amino acids: CASSYSVQGAHEQFF.